This TCR beta chain was sequenced in a study of shared clonotypes between healthy human individuals. The CDR3 length is 13 residues. Per germline, CDR1 LNHDA and CDR2 SQIVND (reference sequence). Sequencing used immunoSEQ multiplex PCR; TCRdb keeps in-frame clones, though not all of them. Here the sample spans about 680,000 clones, 60% to 75% being singletons. This clone appeared once. The antigen is not known. This likely reflects a read error, since a far larger clone is one base away. General observations from the study: As a rule, naive subsets had a larger estimated richness than memory subsets.

The chain couples TRBV19 to TRBJ1-1, with D perhaps TRBD1 (5 bases). Source material: memory CD4+ T cells sorted from blood. Noted subset: CD45RA-negative fraction. The source of this sequence is a woman in her twenties or thirties in good health. The CDR3 DNA sequence: TGTGCCAGTAGTAGAGCGGGGCAAGACGAAGTTTTCTTT. This translates into CASSRAGQDEVFF.